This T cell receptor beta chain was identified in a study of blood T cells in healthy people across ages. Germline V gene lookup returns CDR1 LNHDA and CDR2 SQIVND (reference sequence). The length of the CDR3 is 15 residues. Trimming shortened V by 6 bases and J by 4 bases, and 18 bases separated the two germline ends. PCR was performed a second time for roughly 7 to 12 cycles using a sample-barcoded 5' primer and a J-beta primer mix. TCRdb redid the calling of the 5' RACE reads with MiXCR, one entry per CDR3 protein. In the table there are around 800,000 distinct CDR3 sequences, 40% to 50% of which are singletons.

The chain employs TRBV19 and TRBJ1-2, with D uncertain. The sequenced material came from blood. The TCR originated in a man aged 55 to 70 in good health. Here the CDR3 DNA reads TGTGCCAGTAGCCCTTACGGACCGGAGTCCTATGGCTACACCTTC. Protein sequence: CASSPYGPESYGYTF.